This entry is about one T cell receptor (beta chain). The clone's antigen remains unknown. Base qualities were left out, and no much larger clone turns up one base away. The data derive from a study of human T cells and chemical hapten exposure (dated by TCRdb to 2020 to 2022). In terms of the full investigation: For sensitization, 2% DPC in acetone was applied to a roughly 2 cm by roughly 2 cm area of upper inner arm skin. In alopecia patients, the study followed how the peripheral blood TCR repertoire changed in vivo over primary and secondary sensitization to diphenylcyclopropenone (DPC), a hapten. Weekly therapeutic DPC doses were additionally applied to the scalp of patients throughout the roughly 23-week study period. Patch testing was done on the upper back using Finn chambers containing 0.01% DPC, and results were scored after 6 days according to International Contact Dermatitis Research Group standards. Libraries were pooled for sequencing, and per-sample TCR yields varied mainly because of small differences in library volumes within the pool. Blood was sampled from patients pre-sensitization (week 0) and at 2, 6 and about 24 weeks after DPC sensitization. Most of the patients in the cohort were female, and the cohort covered alopecia areata with under or over 50% scalp involvement, alopecia totalis and alopecia universalis. About 27 alopecia patients gave blood for TCR sequencing at one to four time points (pre-sensitization, 2, 6 and 24 weeks).

The study at large found these results: Significantly more large CDR3 similarity clusters were formed by expanded TCRs than by pre-sensitization or healthy control sets, consistent with antigen-driven responses. The number of TCRs above 1 in 1000 frequency did not change with DPC sensitization; there was no evidence of global repertoire structure alterations. Alopecia, a presumed autoimmune disease, was present in all patients, so the immune response of the patients might differ from that of healthy individuals. Patch test score correlated positively with the number of PT1 expanded TCRs, reaching significance at thresholds 8, 16 and 32 but not at 4. After repeated subsampling, changes were observed in the strength of the expansion versus patch-test correlation and in the threshold at which the correlation became significant.

To prepare the library, RACE was applied. Sequenced on a NextSeq 500. Library preparation attached unique molecular identifiers to individual cDNA molecules for quantitative, reproducible TCR counting. From each blood RNA sample, both TCR alpha and TCR beta chains were sequenced. As for how the authors treated the data: The median number of TCRs per sample was over 85,000, ranging from about 20,000 to 750,000. The Decombinator software suite was used to annotate V, J and CDR3 in the TCR reads. For the PS versus PT1 abundance plots, all samples were subsampled to the same number of TCRs (28,000). TCRs were defined as expanded if absent before sensitization and observed at least eight times at the 2-week time point. TCRdb trimmed public reads at Q25 via fastp, called clones via MiXCR and kept in-frame beta chains. Every CDR3 protein is listed once, alongside the most common genes and DNA of its rows. TCRdb, rather than the study authors, made the V and J calls. This sample has some 200,000 distinct CDR3 sequences in its table, and around 24% of those were observed once. Under 7.5% of the sample is in the top ten clones.

What the time point label conveys for this sample: patch test 1, 2 weeks after DPC sensitization. Interpreted using the paper, the treatment or condition label stands for: therapeutic diphenylcyclopropenone sensitization with weekly scalp DPC. At each patch-test visit, blood was drawn before the patch test was applied. Eligible patients were aged 18 to 70, diagnosed with alopecia, deemed suitable for DPC therapy, and excluded if pregnant. Total RNA was isolated from unfractionated whole blood collected in Tempus Blood RNA tubes. The cysteine opens and the phenylalanine closes a CDR3 of 14 amino acids. The DNA shown is the 42-base CDR3, in frame from base 1. V is cut back by 8 bases and J by 4 bases, with 8 bases in the junction unmatched.

The rearranged segments are TRBV12-3 or TRBV12-4 and TRBJ1-1, and TRBD1 matches 9 of the central bases. The receptor was isolated from a woman in her fifties or sixties with alopecia areata. Some clones in this sample may be carry-over from other donors' samples. Sequenced here: whole blood, sampled in connection with sensitization to the hapten diphenylcyclopropenone (DPC). The CDR3 reads as follows: CASGKGQGITEAFF. The DNA is as follows: TGTGCCAGCGGAAAAGGACAGGGGATCACTGAAGCTTTCTTT.